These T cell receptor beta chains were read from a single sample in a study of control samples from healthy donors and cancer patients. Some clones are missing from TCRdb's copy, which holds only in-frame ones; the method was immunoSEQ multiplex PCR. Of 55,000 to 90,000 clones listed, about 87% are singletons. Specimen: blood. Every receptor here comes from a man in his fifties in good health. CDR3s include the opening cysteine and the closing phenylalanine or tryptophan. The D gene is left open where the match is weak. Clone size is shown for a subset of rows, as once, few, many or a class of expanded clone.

CDR3: CASSQQEELNTEAFF
DNA: TGTGCCAGCAGTCAGCAGGAGGAGTTGAACACTGAAGCTTTCTTT
V: TRBV28
J: TRBJ1-1
size: few
D: -

CDR3: CASSSGQVTDTQYF
DNA: TGTGCCAGCAGTTCGGGACAGGTCACAGATACGCAGTATTTT
V: TRBV6-2/TRBV6-3
J: TRBJ2-3
size: -
D: TRBD1

CDR3: CASSLLLAGTGELFF
DNA: TGCGCCAGCAGCTTGCTGCTAGCGGGCACCGGGGAGCTGTTTTTT
V: TRBV5-1
J: TRBJ2-2
size: -
D: TRBD2

CDR3: CASSARGRLNTEAFF
DNA: TGTGCCAGCAGCGCCCGGGGACGCCTGAACACTGAAGCTTTCTTT
V: TRBV9
J: TRBJ1-1
size: -
D: -

CDR3: CATSDPTSRAEYF
DNA: TGTGCCACCAGTGACCCGACTAGCCGAGCTGAGTACTTC
V: TRBV24-1
J: TRBJ2-7
size: -
D: TRBD2

CDR3: CASSPGTPTGELFF
DNA: TGTGCCAGCAGCCCCGGGACTCCAACCGGGGAGCTGTTTTTT
V: TRBV5-4
J: TRBJ2-2
size: once
D: -

CDR3: CASSVEGRTEAFF
DNA: TGTGCCAGCAGTGTTGAAGGGCGGACTGAAGCTTTCTTT
V: TRBV2
J: TRBJ1-1
size: -
D: -

CDR3: CASTPGQGAYEQYF
DNA: TGTGCCAGTACCCCGGGACAGGGCGCATACGAGCAGTACTTC
V: TRBV19
J: TRBJ2-7
size: -
D: TRBD1

CDR3: CASSSGGRLNQPQHF
DNA: TGTGCCAGCTCGTCAGGGGGGCGGCTCAATCAGCCCCAGCATTTT
V: TRBV18
J: TRBJ1-5
size: -
D: TRBD1

CDR3: CASSLFGTGHRQPQHF
DNA: TGTGCCAGCAGCTTGTTTGGGACAGGTCACAGGCAGCCCCAGCATTTT
V: TRBV5-6
J: TRBJ1-5
size: once
D: TRBD1

CDR3: CASSRGDQAGELFF
DNA: TGTGCCAGTAGTCGAGGGGATCAGGCCGGGGAGCTGTTTTTT
V: TRBV19
J: TRBJ2-2
size: -
D: -

CDR3: CSVDGGMVNNEQFF
DNA: TGCAGCGTTGACGGGGGTATGGTCAACAATGAGCAGTTCTTC
V: TRBV29-1
J: TRBJ2-1
size: -
D: -

CDR3: CASSLETSGGLSSYEQYF
DNA: TGTGCCAGCAGCTTAGAGACTAGCGGGGGCCTCAGCTCCTACGAGCAGTACTTC
V: TRBV7-2
J: TRBJ2-7
size: -
D: TRBD2

CDR3: CASSPGWLSWTQYF
DNA: TGTGCCAGCAGTCCCGGGTGGTTATCCTGGACCCAGTACTTC
V: TRBV28
J: TRBJ2-5
size: few
D: -

CDR3: CASSSPGRLHSGNTIYF
DNA: TGTGCCAGCAGTTCCCCGGGCAGACTTCACTCTGGAAACACCATATATTTT
V: TRBV6-2/TRBV6-3
J: TRBJ1-3
size: few
D: -

CDR3: CASSPRSGGTDTQYF
DNA: TGTGCCAGCTCACCACGGTCAGGTGGCACAGATACGCAGTATTTT
V: TRBV18
J: TRBJ2-3
size: -
D: -

CDR3: CASSPNQLLNEKLFF
DNA: TGTGCCAGCAGTCCAAATCAGCTCCTTAATGAAAAACTGTTTTTT
V: TRBV14
J: TRBJ1-4
size: -
D: -

CDR3: CASSLGLAGESEQFF
DNA: TGTGCCAGCAGCTTAGGACTAGCGGGAGAGTCTGAGCAGTTCTTC
V: TRBV11-2
J: TRBJ2-1
size: -
D: TRBD2

CDR3: CASSLGGGSDGYTF
DNA: TGTGCCAGCAGCTTGGGAGGGGGAAGCGATGGCTACACCTTC
V: TRBV7-3
J: TRBJ1-2
size: -
D: -

CDR3: CASSQEVLSHYEQYF
DNA: TGCGCCAGCAGCCAAGAGGTGCTAAGCCACTACGAGCAGTACTTC
V: TRBV4-3
J: TRBJ2-7
size: -
D: -

CDR3: CASSPDRVRGNEQFF
DNA: TGTGCCAGCAGTCCCGACAGGGTAAGAGGCAATGAGCAGTTCTTC
V: TRBV6-5
J: TRBJ2-1
size: -
D: TRBD1

CDR3: CASSEVQTGLRTDTQYF
DNA: TGTGCCAGCAGTGAAGTCCAGACAGGGTTAAGGACAGATACGCAGTATTTT
V: TRBV25-1
J: TRBJ2-3
size: -
D: TRBD1

CDR3: CASSSDRPIVDNSPLHF
DNA: TGTGCCAGCAGCTCGGACAGGCCCATTGTGGATAATTCACCCCTCCACTTT
V: TRBV7-2
J: TRBJ1-6
size: few
D: TRBD1

CDR3: CASSLVEGENIQYF
DNA: TGTGCCAGCAGCTTAGTGGAGGGGGAAAACATTCAGTACTTC
V: TRBV7-9
J: TRBJ2-4
size: once
D: -

CDR3: CASSSSPGTSGRAGTDTQYF
DNA: TGTGCCAGCAGCTCCTCCCCCGGGACTAGCGGGAGGGCTGGCACAGATACGCAGTATTTT
V: TRBV5-4
J: TRBJ2-3
size: few
D: TRBD2

CDR3: CASSRSGGAGETQYF
DNA: TGTGCCAGCAGCCGTAGCGGGGGGGCCGGAGAGACCCAGTACTTC
V: TRBV7-9
J: TRBJ2-5
size: -
D: TRBD2

CDR3: CASSSPAQRELIDTQYF
DNA: TGTGCCAGCAGCTCCCCTGCTCAGAGGGAGCTAATTGATACGCAGTATTTT
V: TRBV7-2
J: TRBJ2-3
size: -
D: -

CDR3: CASSLERGGSETQYF
DNA: TGCGCCAGCAGCTTGGAAAGGGGGGGAAGCGAGACCCAGTACTTC
V: TRBV5-1
J: TRBJ2-5
size: few
D: -

CDR3: CASSSTSGSGETQYF
DNA: TGCGCCAGCAGCTCGACTAGCGGGAGTGGAGAGACCCAGTACTTC
V: TRBV5-1
J: TRBJ2-5
size: -
D: TRBD2

CDR3: CASSVRGTSGFNEQFF
DNA: TGTGCCAGCAGCGTCCGTGGGACTAGCGGTTTCAATGAGCAGTTCTTC
V: TRBV9
J: TRBJ2-1
size: -
D: TRBD2

CDR3: CASSLSPVLSTEAFF
DNA: TGTGCCAGCAGCCTTAGCCCCGTTTTGAGCACTGAAGCTTTCTTT
V: TRBV27
J: TRBJ1-1
size: few
D: -

CDR3: CASSLIAGPPYEQYF
DNA: TGTGCCAGCAGCTTGATTGCGGGACCCCCCTACGAGCAGTACTTC
V: TRBV11-3
J: TRBJ2-7
size: -
D: -

CDR3: CASSTTGGAGNTIYF
DNA: TGTGCCAGCAGCACGACAGGGGGCGCGGGAAACACCATATATTTT
V: TRBV5-4
J: TRBJ1-3
size: -
D: TRBD1

CDR3: CASSARDSYEQYF
DNA: TGTGCCAGCAGCGCCCGGGATTCCTACGAGCAGTACTTC
V: TRBV9
J: TRBJ2-7
size: -
D: -

CDR3: CASSLEWDASDGYTF
DNA: TGTGCCAGCAGCTTAGAGTGGGACGCGTCAGATGGCTACACCTTC
V: TRBV11-3
J: TRBJ1-2
size: -
D: -

CDR3: CASRAPGGEDTQYF
DNA: TGTGCCAGCAGGGCTCCGGGAGGGGAAGATACGCAGTATTTT
V: TRBV6-5
J: TRBJ2-3
size: -
D: TRBD2

CDR3: CATRGLKTGIRVAFF
DNA: TGTGCCACCCGGGGACTCAAGACAGGGATTAGGGTAGCTTTCTTT
V: TRBV28
J: TRBJ1-1
size: once
D: TRBD1

CDR3: CASSVQPQHF
DNA: TGTGCCAGCAGCGTTCAGCCCCAGCATTTT
V: TRBV9
J: TRBJ1-5
size: -
D: -

CDR3: CASSLRLGMKQFF
DNA: TGTGCCAGCAGCTTAAGACTAGGGATGAAACAGTTCTTC
V: TRBV11-3
J: TRBJ2-1
size: -
D: -

CDR3: CASSSSGKSYEQYF
DNA: TGTGCCAGCAGCTCGAGCGGGAAGTCCTACGAGCAGTACTTC
V: TRBV7-9
J: TRBJ2-7
size: -
D: TRBD2

CDR3: CAWSVQGLGNLLF
DNA: TGTGCCTGGAGTGTACAAGGGTTGGGGAACCTCCTCTTC
V: TRBV30
J: TRBJ2-7
size: -
D: -

CDR3: CASRGQGAGTQYF
DNA: TGTGCCAGCAGAGGGCAGGGTGCCGGGACCCAGTACTTC
V: TRBV2
J: TRBJ2-5
size: -
D: -

CDR3: CASSSGGPDTQYF
DNA: TGTGCCAGCAGCTCGGGGGGGCCAGATACGCAGTATTTT
V: TRBV5-6
J: TRBJ2-3
size: -
D: TRBD2

CDR3: CAWSVNTGSYGYTF
DNA: TGTGCCTGGAGTGTCAACACTGGGAGCTATGGCTACACCTTC
V: TRBV30
J: TRBJ1-2
size: -
D: -

CDR3: CASSLGQSYEQYF
DNA: TGTGCCAGCAGCTTGGGACAGTCCTACGAGCAGTACTTC
V: TRBV5-4
J: TRBJ2-7
size: -
D: -

CDR3: CSVGLESEQYF
DNA: TGCAGCGTTGGCCTTGAGTCGGAGCAGTACTTC
V: TRBV29-1
J: TRBJ2-7
size: -
D: -

CDR3: CASSEARQGAITDTQYF
DNA: TGTGCCAGCAGTGAAGCGCGACAGGGGGCGATCACAGATACGCAGTATTTT
V: TRBV6-1
J: TRBJ2-3
size: -
D: TRBD1

CDR3: CASRTLTAGYGYTF
DNA: TGTGCCAGCAGGACCCTGACAGCCGGCTATGGCTACACCTTC
V: TRBV6-5
J: TRBJ1-2
size: -
D: -

CDR3: CASSVEDRAYSPLHF
DNA: TGTGCCAGCAGCGTAGAGGACAGGGCATATTCACCCCTCCACTTT
V: TRBV9
J: TRBJ1-6
size: -
D: TRBD1

CDR3: CASRALLNLAGQTQYF
DNA: TGTGCAAGTCGCGCGCTACTTAACCTAGCGGGTCAGACGCAGTATTTT
V: TRBV12-2
J: TRBJ2-3
size: few
D: -

CDR3: CASSLARQSYEQYF
DNA: TGTGCCAGCAGCTTAGCCCGACAGTCCTACGAGCAGTACTTC
V: TRBV7-2
J: TRBJ2-7
size: -
D: -

CDR3: CASRTYNEQFF
DNA: TGTGCCAGCAGGACGTACAATGAGCAGTTCTTC
V: TRBV12-3/TRBV12-4
J: TRBJ2-1
size: -
D: -

CDR3: CAWGGQPNQPQHF
DNA: TGTGCCTGGGGGGGACAGCCTAATCAGCCCCAGCATTTT
V: TRBV30
J: TRBJ1-5
size: -
D: TRBD1

CDR3: CATSDLDGGYTF
DNA: TGTGCCACCAGTGACCTGGATGGAGGCTACACCTTC
V: TRBV24-1
J: TRBJ1-2
size: -
D: -

CDR3: CASSMSGGAMDEQFF
DNA: TGTGCCAGTAGTATGAGCGGGGGGGCCATGGATGAGCAGTTCTTC
V: TRBV19
J: TRBJ2-1
size: -
D: TRBD2

CDR3: CATSDQSRGVSNEQFF
DNA: TGTGCCACCAGTGATCAAAGTAGGGGGGTCTCCAATGAGCAGTTCTTC
V: TRBV24-1
J: TRBJ2-1
size: once
D: -

CDR3: CASSFVGAGTEAFF
DNA: TGTGCCAGCAGTTTTGTAGGGGCAGGCACTGAAGCTTTCTTT
V: TRBV27
J: TRBJ1-1
size: -
D: -